A selection of T cell receptor beta chains follows, all from one sample in a study of shared clonotypes between healthy human individuals. Clones were sequenced by immunoSEQ multiplex PCR, and TCRdb holds only the in-frame ones, with some missing. The sample consists of about half a million clones, about 74% of them appearing once. Sequenced material: PBMCs. Receptor source: a woman in her thirties or forties in good health. Some clones in this sample may be carry-over from other donors' samples. The CDR3 runs from the conserved cysteine through the conserved F or W. The D gene is left open where the match is weak. Clone size is shown for a subset of rows, as once, few, many or a class of expanded clone.

D gene: NA
V gene: TRBV11-2
J gene: TRBJ1-3
clone size: NA
CDR3 protein: CASSLYNSGNTIYF

D gene: NA
V gene: TRBV28
J gene: TRBJ2-7
clone size: NA
CDR3 protein: CASSQNKYEQYF

D gene: TRBD2
V gene: TRBV25-1
J gene: TRBJ2-2
clone size: many
CDR3 protein: CASRSGSDTGELFF

D gene: NA
V gene: TRBV15
J gene: TRBJ2-7
clone size: NA
CDR3 protein: CATSRDRDWGAGPHRYEQYF

D gene: NA
V gene: TRBV2
J gene: TRBJ2-5
clone size: few
CDR3 protein: CASSARGDSETQYF

D gene: TRBD1
V gene: TRBV6-6
J gene: TRBJ2-7
clone size: NA
CDR3 protein: CASTLDRDAYEQYF

D gene: NA
V gene: TRBV9
J gene: TRBJ1-1
clone size: NA
CDR3 protein: CASSVGPNTEAFF

D gene: NA
V gene: TRBV5-4
J gene: TRBJ1-2
clone size: NA
CDR3 protein: CASGERGRGYTF

D gene: NA
V gene: TRBV5-4
J gene: TRBJ2-3
clone size: once
CDR3 protein: CASSPVPPPTDTQYF

D gene: NA
V gene: TRBV20-1
J gene: TRBJ1-1
clone size: few
CDR3 protein: CSAIRRGAFF

D gene: TRBD2
V gene: TRBV27
J gene: TRBJ2-1
clone size: NA
CDR3 protein: CASSFSGSAHNEQFF

D gene: NA
V gene: TRBV7-7
J gene: TRBJ1-4
clone size: many
CDR3 protein: CASSPRPGAGEKLFF

D gene: NA
V gene: TRBV27
J gene: TRBJ2-7
clone size: once
CDR3 protein: CASSLFPGPYEQYF

D gene: NA
V gene: TRBV5-8
J gene: TRBJ1-5
clone size: NA
CDR3 protein: CASSLAGGNQPQHF

D gene: TRBD2
V gene: TRBV4-1
J gene: TRBJ2-5
clone size: NA
CDR3 protein: CASSQDRGRGGSAGTQYF

D gene: TRBD1
V gene: TRBV7-9
J gene: TRBJ2-6
clone size: many
CDR3 protein: CASSATGASSGANVLTF

D gene: TRBD1
V gene: TRBV7-3
J gene: TRBJ2-3
clone size: once
CDR3 protein: CASSSTGGQDTQYF

D gene: TRBD1
V gene: TRBV6-5
J gene: TRBJ1-5
clone size: NA
CDR3 protein: CAIGQGAAQPQHF

D gene: NA
V gene: TRBV6-1
J gene: TRBJ1-5
clone size: few
CDR3 protein: CASSGLQGGGNQPQHF

D gene: NA
V gene: TRBV27
J gene: TRBJ1-4
clone size: NA
CDR3 protein: CASSLSGSDEKLFF

D gene: TRBD2
V gene: TRBV7-6
J gene: TRBJ2-3
clone size: many
CDR3 protein: CASSLAWEGKDTQYF

D gene: NA
V gene: TRBV27
J gene: TRBJ2-7
clone size: NA
CDR3 protein: CASSLGVSSYEQYF

D gene: TRBD2
V gene: TRBV28
J gene: TRBJ2-5
clone size: NA
CDR3 protein: CASSQAGAETQYF

D gene: NA
V gene: TRBV5-1
J gene: TRBJ1-1
clone size: NA
CDR3 protein: CASSSTGTILNTEAFF

D gene: NA
V gene: TRBV28
J gene: TRBJ2-5
clone size: NA
CDR3 protein: CASTLGGKETQYF

D gene: NA
V gene: TRBV5-1
J gene: TRBJ2-2
clone size: NA
CDR3 protein: CASSFRGPTNTGELFF

D gene: NA
V gene: TRBV5-1
J gene: TRBJ2-7
clone size: few
CDR3 protein: CASSKGTDSYEQYF

D gene: NA
V gene: TRBV9
J gene: TRBJ2-2
clone size: NA
CDR3 protein: CASSAGMTGELFF

D gene: TRBD1
V gene: TRBV6-6
J gene: TRBJ1-2
clone size: NA
CDR3 protein: CASRTTGTGGDYGYTF

D gene: TRBD2
V gene: TRBV7-9
J gene: TRBJ2-1
clone size: NA
CDR3 protein: CASSPTRLAGYNEQFF